This T cell receptor beta chain was recorded in a study of shared clonotypes between healthy human individuals. Study findings and constraints: Compared with clonotypes that all four donors shared, non-shared clonotypes had lower generation probabilities. Blood alone was sampled, and tissue repertoires likely differ. Rarefaction exposed incomplete sorted-subset sequencing despite large depth.

Remarks on this clone: The antigen is unknown.

Profiling relied on immunoSEQ multiplex PCR, and the TCRdb table lists in-frame clones only, not all of them. The data hold about 1.1 million clones, with more than 75% observed a single time. V shed 1 base, J shed 1 base, and the junction held 10 bases outside the gene matches. Germline V gene sequence: CDR1 MNHEY, CDR2 SMNVEV (reference sequence). This CDR3 comprises 17 residues. This receptor was taken from a man aged 18 to 29 in good health. Some clones in this sample may be carry-over from other donors' samples. Material: memory CD4+ T cells from PBMCs. Specified subset: CD45RA-negative fraction. The chain has TRBV27 and TRBJ2-7; 7 bases align to TRBD2. The CDR3 here is CASSLFGDPSGSYEQYF. The CDR3 region has the DNA TGTGCCAGCAGTTTATTTGGAGACCCTAGCGGTTCCTACGAGCAGTACTTC.